One sample yielded the 25 T cell receptor beta chains listed below, sequenced in a study of blood T cell repertoires in COVID-19. Clones were read by immunoSEQ multiplex PCR, and TCRdb kept only the in-frame ones, dropping some. The sample carries hundreds of thousands of clones, 70% to 85% recorded once. The specimen sequenced was peripheral blood. These receptors came from a woman aged 40 to 55 with active or convalescent COVID-19.

The CDR3 loop is CASSLNEKLFF. The CDR3 coding sequence is TGTGCCAGCAGCCTAAATGAAAAACTGTTTTTT. This rearrangement joins TRBV11-2 to TRBJ1-4; D gene ambiguous. Trimming removed 5 bases from V and 5 bases from J, with 3 bases in between. The germline gives CDR1 SGHAT, CDR2 FQNNGV. The CDR3 runs to 11 residues.

The rearrangement joins TRBV5-1 to TRBJ2-3; D not certain. CDR3 length: 16 residues. Trimming removed 2 bases from V and 0 bases from J, with 13 bases in between. Per the germline V gene, CDR1 is SGHRS and CDR2 is YFSETQ. CDR3 loop: CASSLNSIDSTDTQYF. In nucleotides, the CDR3 is TGCGCCAGCAGCTTAAACTCGATAGATAGCACAGATACGCAGTATTTT.

The genes are TRBV27 and TRBJ2-7; 9 nucleotides align to TRBD1. V shed 2 bases and J 5 bases; nucleotides not matched to a gene: 13. The germline V gene has CDR1 MNHEY and CDR2 SMNVEV (reference sequence). The CDR3 covers 17 residues. CDR3 in DNA: TGTGCCAGCAGTTTAACACAGGGGGCGCAGTTCGGGCACGAGCAGTACTTC. Protein sequence: CASSLTQGAQFGHEQYF.

This chain joins TRBV3-1 (or the pseudogene TRBV3-2) and TRBJ2-3; D is ambiguous. Germline V gene data show CDR1 as LGHDT and CDR2 as YNNKEL (reference sequence). The CDR3 is made up of 12 amino acids. Trimming left V 6 bases short and J 4 bases short, with 8 bases between. This chain's CDR3 is CASRTSADTQYF. CDR3 coding DNA: TGTGCCAGCAGAACCAGCGCAGATACGCAGTATTTT.

The chain uses TRBV18 and TRBJ1-1, with TRBD1 identical over 7 bases. The CDR3 sequence is 14 residues long. Per germline, CDR1 KGHSH and CDR2 LQKENI. Trimming cost V 3 bases and J 5 bases; bases outside gene matches: 6. The CDR3 sequence: CASSPKTGQTEAFF. DNA of the CDR3: TGTGCCAGCTCACCCAAGACAGGGCAGACTGAAGCTTTCTTT.

The rearrangement links TRBV24-1 to TRBJ2-2, with 7 bases that match TRBD1. V dropped 3 bases and J dropped 3; count of bases not matched to a gene: 6. The CDR3 loop spans 16 amino acids. From germline, CDR1 is KGHDR and CDR2 SFDVKD. CDR3 sequence: CATSDNHRGDTGELFF. CDR3 bases: TGTGCCACCAGTGATAATCACAGGGGAGACACCGGGGAGCTGTTTTTT.

The CDR3 loop is CASSQDTGGTNEKLFF. The CDR3, as DNA: TGCGCCAGCAGCCAGGATACAGGGGGCACCAATGAAAAACTGTTTTTT. The chain recombines TRBV4-1 with TRBJ1-4; 9 bases are a match to TRBD1. V lost 3 bases and J lost 5; bases outside the gene matches: 7. There are 16 residues in the CDR3. The germline V gene has CDR1 MGHRA and CDR2 YSYEKL.

This rearrangement joins TRBV28 to TRBJ1-4, with TRBD1 identical over 7 bases. Germline lookup yields CDR1 MDHEN and CDR2 SYDVKM. The junction had 8 bases not matched to a gene; V was cut back by 5 bases and J by 8 bases. This CDR3 has 14 residues. CDR3 bases: TGTGCCAGCAGTCGGACAGGAGTTCGCGAAAAACTGTTTTTT. Translating it yields CASSRTGVREKLFF.

The V and J genes are TRBV3-1 (or the pseudogene TRBV3-2) and TRBJ2-1, with TRBD2 matching over 10 bases. The CDR3 has 15 amino acids. Germline lookup yields CDR1 LGHDT and CDR2 YNNKEL (reference sequence). With V trimmed by 4 bases and J by 4 bases, 4 bases remained unmatched. CDR3 DNA sequence: TGTGCCAGCAGCCTAGCGGGGGGCAGGTACAATGAGCAGTTCTTC. Translated: CASSLAGGRYNEQFF.

This clone was seen a few times. The V and J genes are TRBV5-4 and TRBJ2-2; 11 bases align to TRBD1. Germline V gene sequence: CDR1 SGHNT, CDR2 YYREEE (reference sequence). CDR3 size: 16 residues. Trimming took 3 bases from V and 4 from J; bases not matched to a gene: 5. The DNA for the CDR3 is TGTGCCAGCAGCTCGGACAGGGGGCGTATCACCGGGGAGCTGTTTTTT. Amino acids: CASSSDRGRITGELFF.

V and J are TRBV6-5 and TRBJ1-6, with 9 bases that match TRBD1. V trimming: 5 bases; J trimming: 8 bases; junction bases outside the gene matches: 7. The CDR3 sequence is 15 residues long. CDR1 MNHEY and CDR2 SVGAGI come from the germline V gene. The CDR3 sequence: CASSPAWTGDSPLHF. DNA of the CDR3: TGTGCCAGCAGTCCTGCATGGACAGGGGATTCACCCCTCCACTTT.

V is TRBV28 and J is TRBJ1-5; D unclear. From germline, CDR1 is MDHEN and CDR2 SYDVKM. This CDR3 comprises 22 residues. V was clipped by 3 bases and J by 2 bases, with 32 bases between them. CDR3 sequence reads: CASSFGRVSLIYKGRGNQPQHF. As DNA, the CDR3 is TGTGCCAGCAGTTTTGGGAGGGTTTCATTGATCTACAAAGGGCGGGGCAATCAGCCCCAGCATTTT.

This chain links TRBV3-1 (or the pseudogene TRBV3-2) with TRBJ1-3; D not resolved. This CDR3 region has 12 residues. V dropped 10 bases and J dropped 3 bases, with 10 bases sitting between them. Germline assignment: CDR1 LGHDT and CDR2 YNNKEL (reference sequence). The CDR3 nucleotides read TGTGCCACACTATCGGGTGGAAACACCATATATTTT. This codes for CATLSGGNTIYF.

This clone was picked up a small number of times. Distinct nucleotide sequences in the sample also encode this CDR3. The V gene is TRBV30, the J gene TRBJ1-2; D may be TRBD1 (5 bases). Germline CDR1 reads GTSNPN; CDR2 reads SVGIG (reference sequence). The V end lost 3 bases, the J end lost 2 bases, and 13 bases lay between the germline ends. The CDR3 length is 14 residues. In nucleotides, the CDR3 is TGTGCCTGGAGCGCCGACAGAACAAACTATGGCTACACCTTC. Protein sequence: CAWSADRTNYGYTF.

This clone was counted between two and nine times. The V gene is TRBV11-2, the J gene TRBJ1-2; D might be TRBD1 (6 bases). Germline V gene lookup returns CDR1 SGHAT and CDR2 FQNNGV. The germline V and J ends were trimmed by 0 bases and 4 bases, with 9 bases remaining between them. The CDR3 is made up of 14 amino acids. CDR3 loop: CASSLDGTLYGYTF. CDR3 DNA: TGTGCCAGCAGCTTAGACGGGACACTCTATGGCTACACCTTC.

This clone was seen more than once but under ten times. J is TRBJ1-6 and V is TRBV30; possibly TRBD1 for D (5 bases). Germline assignment: CDR1 GTSNPN and CDR2 SVGIG (reference sequence). The CDR3 runs to 13 residues. V dropped 5 bases and J dropped 12 bases, with 17 bases sitting between them. Written as DNA, the CDR3 is TGTGCCTGGGGGGGAGGATACCGTCAACCCCTCCACTTT. Its protein product is CAWGGGYRQPLHF.

V is TRBV30 and J is TRBJ2-1; 8 bases are a match to TRBD2. In germline, CDR1 is GTSNPN, CDR2 SVGIG (reference sequence). The CDR3 is 16 residues long. The J segment lost 7 bases and the V segment lost 0 bases, leaving 11 bases of the junction unmatched. The CDR3 region has the DNA TGTGCCTGGAGTGTACCAGGCGGGGGGAGTTTGAATGAGCAGTTCTTC. Amino acids: CAWSVPGGGSLNEQFF.

The chain has TRBV5-1 and TRBJ1-1; 8 bases map to TRBD1. The germline CDR1 and CDR2 sequences are SGHRS and YFSETQ. The CDR3 loop spans 15 amino acids. V dropped 4 bases and J dropped 1; count of bases not matched to a gene: 6. CDR3 in amino acids: CASSPPGTGNTEAFF. DNA for the CDR3: TGCGCCAGCAGCCCCCCCGGGACAGGGAACACTGAAGCTTTCTTT.

The V gene is TRBV5-5, the J gene TRBJ1-5; D call uncertain. Per germline, CDR1 SGHKS and CDR2 YYEKEE (reference sequence). The CDR3 is 15 amino acids. With 0 bases removed from V and 2 bases from J, the gap between germline ends came to 9 bases. The CDR3 region has the DNA TGTGCCAGCAGCTTGGGACCCCGGGGCAATCAGCCCCAGCATTTT. Translation gives CASSLGPRGNQPQHF.

The CDR3 nucleotides read TGTGCCAGTAGTATCCCGCGAACCTCCCTGTATAGCAATCAGCCCCAGCATTTT. Protein product: CASSIPRTSLYSNQPQHF. The chain uses TRBV19 and TRBJ1-5; D is uncertain. Trimming left V 3 bases short and J 0 bases short, with 18 bases between. The CDR3 contains 18 residues. Germline V gene data show CDR1 as LNHDA and CDR2 as SQIVND (reference sequence).

The chain employs TRBV5-1 and TRBJ2-1; 8 bases agree with TRBD2. The V segment lost 1 base and the J segment 6 bases; nucleotides outside the gene matches: 6. Germline CDR1 SGHRS, CDR2 YFSETQ. The CDR3 is made up of 15 amino acids. The CDR3 reads CASSLSGGGFNEQFF. The CDR3 DNA follows: TGCGCCAGCAGCTTGAGCGGGGGAGGATTCAATGAGCAGTTCTTC. Variable domain in full (rest from reference TRBV5-1 and TRBJ2-1): KAGVTQTPRYLIKTRGQQVTLSCSPISGHRSVSWYQQTPGQGLQFLFEYFSETQRNKGNFPGRFSGRQFSNSRSEMNVSTLELGDSALYLCASSLSGGGFNEQFFGPGTRLTVL.

This clone appeared once. The CDR3 bases are TGTGCCAGCAGTCCTGAGGGGGCAGATACGCAGTATTTT. It translates to CASSPEGADTQYF. The chain joins TRBV6-4 to TRBJ2-3; tentatively, D is TRBD1 (6 bases). V lost 5 bases and J lost 4, with 10 bases in between. Germline assignment: CDR1 MRHNA and CDR2 SNTAGT. CDR3 length: 13 residues.

V is TRBV6-5 and J is TRBJ1-2, with no clear D. The CDR3 consists of 15 residues. With 2 bases removed from V and 2 bases from J, the gap between germline ends came to 12 bases. Germline CDR1 reads MNHEY; CDR2 reads SVGAGI. This chain's CDR3 is CASSYGDALNYGYTF. CDR3 in DNA: TGTGCCAGCAGTTACGGAGACGCTCTAAACTATGGCTACACCTTC.

The V gene is TRBV2, the J gene TRBJ1-1; D is uncertain. Per the germline V gene, CDR1 is SNHLY and CDR2 is FYNNEI. This CDR3 region has 13 residues. V lost 5 bases and J lost 1, with 8 bases in between. As DNA, the CDR3 is TGTGCCAGCAGTTTCTCAGAGAACACTGAAGCTTTCTTT. Its protein product is CASSFSENTEAFF.

Here the CDR3 DNA reads TGTGCCAGCAGCCAAGGGCAGGATAATTCACCCCTCCACTTT. Its translation: CASSQGQDNSPLHF. The chain combines TRBV3-1 (or the pseudogene TRBV3-2) with TRBJ1-6; D remains unclear. CDR1 and CDR2 (germline): LGHDT, YNNKEL (reference sequence). The CDR3 totals 14 residues. Trimming left V 1 base short and J 5 bases short, with 6 bases between.